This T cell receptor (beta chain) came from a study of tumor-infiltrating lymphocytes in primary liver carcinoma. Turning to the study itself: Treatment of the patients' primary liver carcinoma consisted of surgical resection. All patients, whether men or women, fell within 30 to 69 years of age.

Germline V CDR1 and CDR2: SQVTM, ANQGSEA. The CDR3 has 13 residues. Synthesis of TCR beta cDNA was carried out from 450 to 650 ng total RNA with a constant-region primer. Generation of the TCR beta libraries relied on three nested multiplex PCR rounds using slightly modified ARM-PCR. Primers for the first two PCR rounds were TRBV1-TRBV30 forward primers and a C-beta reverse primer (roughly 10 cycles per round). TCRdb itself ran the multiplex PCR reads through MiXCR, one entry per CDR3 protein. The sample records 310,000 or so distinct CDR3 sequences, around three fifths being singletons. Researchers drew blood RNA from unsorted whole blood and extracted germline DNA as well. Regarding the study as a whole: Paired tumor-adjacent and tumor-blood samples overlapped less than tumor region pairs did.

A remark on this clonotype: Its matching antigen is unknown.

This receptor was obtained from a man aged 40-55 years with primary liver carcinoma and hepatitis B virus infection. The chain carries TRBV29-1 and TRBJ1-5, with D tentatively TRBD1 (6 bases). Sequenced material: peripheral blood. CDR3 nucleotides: TGCAGTTCCCGGACAGATAGCAATCAGCCCCAGCATTTT. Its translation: CSSRTDSNQPQHF. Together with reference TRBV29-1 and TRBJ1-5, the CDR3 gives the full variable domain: SAVISQKPSRDICQRGTSLTIQCQVDSQVTMMFWYRQQPGQSLTLIATANQGSEATYESGFVIDKFPISRPNLTFSTLTVSNMSPEDSSIYLCSSRTDSNQPQHFGDGTRLSIL.